This T cell receptor beta chain is drawn from a study of technical replicates of blood from four donors. The germline V gene encodes CDR1 LNHDA and CDR2 SQIVND (reference sequence). The CDR3 is made up of 15 amino acids. After removal of 5 bases from V and 7 bases from J, the junction contained 11 bases not matched to a gene. The protocol was immunoSEQ multiplex PCR, while the TCRdb copy is restricted to in-frame clones and leaves out a portion. In the table there are 80,000 to 90,000 clones, roughly 94% of which are singletons. The TCR sequence derives from a human donor in good health. The genes are TRBV19 and TRBJ1-2; 9 bases align to TRBD1. The sequencing sample was made of T cells isolated from PBMCs. CDR3 protein: CASSAWDRAGRGYTF. CDR3 sequence (DNA): TGTGCCAGTAGTGCCTGGGACAGGGCGGGCCGTGGCTACACCTTC.